Below are 31 T cell receptor beta chains sequenced from a single sample in a study of low-dose radiotherapy and immunotherapy resistance in tumors. With TRAV- and TRBV-specific primers, first-strand cDNA was made, covering the alpha and beta chains. TCRs underwent 15 to 25 PCR cycles of amplification with a constant-region primer and V-primer adapter. TCRdb fed the reads into MiXCR, producing one record per CDR3 protein. The repertoire has approximately 70,000 distinct CDR3 sequences, around 30% of them found once; the top ten carry around 10%. Specified time point: before trial treatment. The sequenced sample was PBMCs, obtained before treatment. Receptor source: a female donor with ovarian cancer.

Worth noting for this clonotype: The junction departs from the called germline gene at one end, perhaps through a read error. The CDR3 DNA is TGTGCCAGCGAACCGGCACAAGGCGATTATAGCAATCAGCCCAAGCATTTT. This translates into CASEPAQGDYSNQPKHF. The J gene is TRBJ1-5, the V gene TRBV2; the D is unclear. Germline V gene data show CDR1 as SNHLY and CDR2 as FYNNEI. This CDR3 comprises 17 residues.

The gene calls are TRBV4-1 and TRBJ1-2; TRBD1 matches at 9 bases. Germline values: CDR1 MGHRA, CDR2 YSYEKL. The J segment lost 5 bases and the V segment lost 4 bases, leaving 8 bases of the junction unmatched. The length of the CDR3 is 15 residues. This chain's CDR3 is CASSLSTGGGYGYTF. For the CDR3, the DNA is TGCGCCAGCAGCCTATCTACAGGGGGCGGGTATGGCTACACCTTC.

This clonotype has more than one count but fewer than ten. Germline and junction disagree at one end, which may indicate a read error. V is TRBV24-1 and J is TRBJ2-1, with D perhaps given as TRBD1 or TRBD2 (5 bases each). Germline V lookup: CDR1 KGHDR, CDR2 SFDVKD. The length of the CDR3 is 13 residues. CDR3 nucleotide sequence: TGTGCCACCGGAGGTTCGGGGCCCCATGAGCAGTTCTTT. It is translated as CATGGSGPHEQFF.

In this sample, this clonotype turned up many times. V and J are TRBV6-5 and TRBJ2-1, with 10 bases that match TRBD2. In germline, CDR1 is MNHEY, CDR2 SVGAGI. The CDR3 extends over 13 amino acids. V lost 11 bases and J lost 4; bases outside the gene matches: 5. CDR3 DNA: TGTGCCGTACAGCGGGGGGGATACAATGAGCAGTTCTTC. Its protein is CAVQRGGYNEQFF.

This clonotype was counted many times. CDR3: CASSTGVLGYEQYF. The CDR3 nucleotides are TGCGCCAGCAGCACAGGGGTTTTGGGCTACGAGCAGTACTTC. V and J are TRBV5-1 and TRBJ2-7; 7 bases are a match to TRBD1. Germline CDR1 is SGHRS and CDR2 is YFSETQ. There are 14 residues in the CDR3. V shed 4 bases, J shed 3 bases, and the junction held 7 bases outside the gene matches.

Comments on this clonotype: A far larger clone is just one base off, so this is likely a read error. The chain recombines TRBV6-2 or TRBV6-3 with TRBJ2-1, with unresolved D. The CDR3 is made up of 15 amino acids. Germline V CDR1 and CDR2: MNHEY, SVGEGT. With 5 bases removed from V and 10 bases from J, the gap between germline ends came to 21 bases. CDR3 in DNA: TGTGCCAGCAGTGGCCTCGAGGTACTCGGATCCGAGCAGTTCTTC. Translating gives CASSGLEVLGSEQFF.

This clonotype was seen a handful of times. It differs at one base from a far larger clone, so likely a read error. V and J are TRBV19 and TRBJ2-4; perhaps D is TRBD1 or TRBD2 (5 bases each). CDR1 LNHDA and CDR2 SQIVND come from the germline V gene (reference sequence). The CDR3 totals 14 residues. Trimming took 7 bases from V and 13 from J, leaving 23 bases between them. As DNA, the CDR3 is TGTGCCAGTAACCCCGGGACGGTTTACAATGAGCAGTACTTC. Residues: CASNPGTVYNEQYF.

This sequence joins TRBV9 and TRBJ2-1, with TRBD1 matching 7 bases. After removal of 3 bases from V and 9 bases from J, the junction contained 12 bases not matched to a gene. Looked up from germline, CDR1 is SGDLS and CDR2 is YYNGEE. This CDR3 comprises 15 residues. For the CDR3, the DNA is TGTGCCAGCAGCGGAACAGGGGCCAGGGGTGGTGAGCAGTTCTTC. It encodes CASSGTGARGGEQFF.

Points on this clonotype: This sequence is one base from a far larger clone and is likely a read error. This chain joins TRBV23-1 and TRBJ2-1; no firm D call. TRBV23-1 is sorted into the ORF group, with uncertain function. This CDR3 is 16 amino acids long. With 4 bases removed from V and 10 bases from J, the gap between germline ends came to 23 bases. The CDR3 spells CASSLDSDGSSYEQFF. Written as DNA, the CDR3 is TGCGCCAGCAGTCTTGACTCGGACGGCAGCTCCTACGAGCAGTTCTTC.

This clonotype was observed a single time. The chain recombines TRBV11-2 with TRBJ2-5; D perhaps matches TRBD2 (5 bases). V gave up 6 bases and J gave up 1 base, with 15 bases separating them. The germline V gene has CDR1 SGHAT and CDR2 FQNNGV. The CDR3 runs to 15 residues. The DNA for the CDR3 is TGTGCCAGCAGGCGGGTCCTATGGGCCCAAGAGACCCAGTACTTC. Amino acid sequence: CASRRVLWAQETQYF.

The chain combines TRBV6-2 or TRBV6-3 with TRBJ1-2, with D tentatively TRBD1 (5 bases). This CDR3 comprises 14 residues. The germline gives CDR1 MNHEY, CDR2 SVGEGT. The V end was cut by 7 bases, the J end by 7 bases, with 19 bases between. The CDR3 spells CASTNGGKGFGYTF. The DNA for the CDR3 is TGTGCCAGCACCAATGGGGGGAAGGGTTTTGGCTACACCTTC.

This clonotype was detected only once. This may be a read error, as it is one base from a much larger clone. The V and J genes are TRBV4-1 and TRBJ2-5; TRBD2 agrees at 11 bases. Germline CDR1 MGHRA, CDR2 YSYEKL. The CDR3 is made up of 19 amino acids. The CDR3 here is CTSSQGDLAGGLVQETQYF. CDR3 coding DNA: TGCACCAGCAGCCAAGGTGATCTAGCGGGGGGCCTGGTCCAAGAGACCCAGTACTTC.

This clonotype was seen many times. The chain has TRBV5-4 and TRBJ2-5; 11 bases align to TRBD2. The germline gives CDR1 SGHNT, CDR2 YYREEE (reference sequence). J gave up 2 bases and V 4 bases, and 7 bases lay outside the gene matches. This CDR3 has 16 residues. CDR3 nucleotide sequence: TGTGCCAGCAGCAAAGGGACTAGCGGTACACAAGAGACCCAGTACTTC. Translated, it gives CASSKGTSGTQETQYF. Supplemented by reference TRBV5-4 and TRBJ2-5, the full variable domain reads ETGVTQSPTHLIKTRGQQVTLRCSSQSGHNTVSWYQQALGQGPQFIFQYYREEENGRGNFPPRFSGLQFPNYSSELNVNALELDDSALYLCASSKGTSGTQETQYFGPGTRLLVL.

This sequence joins TRBV23-1 and TRBJ2-2; the D call may be TRBD1 or TRBD2 (6 bases each). TRBV23-1 is an open reading frame, and its role is uncertain. Deletions cut 3 bases from V and 1 base from J, with 21 bases between. CDR3 size: 19 residues. The CDR3 reads CASSHIIYGAGQNTGELFF. In nucleotides, the CDR3 is TGCGCCAGCAGTCATATTATCTACGGCGCGGGACAGAACACCGGGGAGCTGTTTTTT.

This clonotype was detected once. The chain carries TRBV27 and TRBJ1-5; D is perhaps TRBD1 (6 bases). V was cut by 6 bases and J by 7 bases, with 13 bases left in between. CDR3 length equals 13 residues. Looked up from germline, CDR1 is MNHEY and CDR2 is SMNVEV (reference sequence). The CDR3 DNA reads TGTGCCAGCAGGGCAGGGGTCGGCCAGCCCCAGCATTTT. Amino acids: CASRAGVGQPQHF.

This chain uses TRBV6-2 or TRBV6-3 with TRBJ2-3; TRBD2 agrees at 11 bases. CDR3 length: 15 amino acids. V lost 5 bases to trimming and J lost 3 bases; unmatched junction nucleotides: 4. The V gene's germline CDR1 is MNHEY and CDR2 SVGEGT. The CDR3 loop reads CASSIAGGTTDTQYF. CDR3 bases: TGTGCCAGCAGTATAGCGGGGGGGACGACAGATACGCAGTATTTT.

V is TRBV4-1 and J is TRBJ2-1; D is perhaps TRBD1 (6 bases). The CDR3 has 16 residues. The V gene lost 0 bases and the J gene lost 2 bases, with 11 bases spanning the gap. CDR1 is MGHRA, CDR2 YSYEKL, per germline. CDR3 sequence: CASSQDWTVPYNEQFF. For the CDR3, the DNA is TGCGCCAGCAGCCAAGATTGGACAGTTCCCTACAATGAGCAGTTCTTC.

Many counts were recorded for this clonotype. J is TRBJ2-7 and V is TRBV5-1; D unresolved. The CDR3 extends over 15 amino acids. CDR1 and CDR2 (germline): SGHRS, YFSETQ. V was shortened by 1 base and J by 0 bases, with 11 bases between the two germline ends. CDR3 DNA: TGCGCCAGCAGCTTGACCTTCGACGGCTCCTACGAGCAGTACTTC. Translated, it gives CASSLTFDGSYEQYF.

The table lists this clonotype with many counts. The junction shows a germline mismatch at one end, possibly a read error. The CDR3, as DNA: TGCGCCAGCAGCCAAGATCGGGCCACCACCACAGATACGCAGTATTTT. Its protein product is CASSQDRATTTDTQYF. The V call is TRBV5-4, the J call TRBJ2-3; no reliable D call. The CDR3 has 16 residues. Germline CDR1 is SGHNT and CDR2 is YYREEE (reference sequence).

This clonotype counts as medium-sized. The V and J genes are TRBV5-4 and TRBJ2-5, with TRBD2 matching over 7 bases. This CDR3 is 13 amino acids long. The trim removed 0 bases at V and 5 bases at J, leaving 1 base unmatched. Germline CDR1 is SGHNT and CDR2 is YYREEE (reference sequence). The CDR3 reads CASSLGGGETQYF. In nucleotides, the CDR3 is TGTGCCAGCAGCTTGGGGGGAGGGGAGACCCAGTACTTC.

This clonotype occurred many times. The gene calls are TRBV5-1 and TRBJ2-1; 12 nucleotides line up with TRBD2. J lost 8 bases, V lost 4 bases, and 10 bases had no gene match. Germline values: CDR1 SGHRS, CDR2 YFSETQ. There are 16 residues in the CDR3. CDR3 region: CASSETLAGGVDEQFF. CDR3 nucleotides: TGCGCCAGCAGCGAGACCCTAGCGGGAGGGGTCGATGAGCAGTTCTTC.

With regard to this clonotype: Given a far larger clone just one base away, this is likely a sequencing read error. This chain uses TRBV27 with TRBJ2-7; TRBD2 aligns across 16 bases. Germline V gene sequence: CDR1 MNHEY, CDR2 SMNVEV (reference sequence). The CDR3 runs to 13 residues. For the CDR3, the DNA is TGTGCCAACAGTTCGGGACTAGCGGGGGGGCGGTACTTC. Translated: CANSSGLAGGRYF.

This clonotype was detected many times. The chain couples TRBV23-1 to TRBJ2-7, with 7 nucleotides matching TRBD1. TRBV23-1 falls under the ORF class, with uncertain function. The CDR3 sequence is 15 residues long. Germline trimming cut 4 bases from V and 2 bases from J; bases unmatched to any gene: 8. CDR3 coding DNA: TGCGCCAGCAGTCTTCCGACAGGGCTCCCCTACGAGCAGTACTTC. Translating gives CASSLPTGLPYEQYF.

This clonotype was detected ten times or more. V gene TRBV13 combines with J gene TRBJ1-2, with D tentatively TRBD1 (5 bases). Looked up from germline, CDR1 is PRHDT and CDR2 is FYEKMQ (reference sequence). Trimming took 2 bases from V and 5 from J, leaving 15 bases between them. The CDR3 runs 15 residues. The CDR3, as DNA: TGTGCCAGCAGCTTAAGGACTGAGGGGATATATGGCTACACCTTC. As protein: CASSLRTEGIYGYTF.

The table lists this clonotype with many counts. This sequence joins TRBV9 and TRBJ2-3; 9 nucleotides line up with TRBD2. Germline CDR1 and CDR2: SGDLS and YYNGEE. V was clipped by 0 bases and J by 2 bases; unmatched bases: 7. The CDR3 loop spans 17 amino acids. The CDR3 region is CASSVVGSGGITDTQYF. The CDR3 DNA reads as TGTGCCAGCAGCGTAGTGGGTAGCGGGGGTATCACAGATACGCAGTATTTT. Variable domain in full (rest from reference TRBV9 and TRBJ2-3): DSGVTQTPKHLITATGQRVTLRCSPRSGDLSVYWYQQSLDQGLQFLIQYYNGEERAKGNILERFSAQQFPDLHSELNLSSLELGDSALYFCASSVVGSGGITDTQYFGPGTRLTVL.

To note about this clonotype: Only one base separates this from a far larger clonotype, so it likely reflects a read error. J is TRBJ2-4 and V is TRBV6-8; D uncertain. The CDR3 length is 15 residues. From germline, CDR1 is MNHGY and CDR2 SAAAGT. The DNA of the CDR3 is TGTGCCATCAGTGAAGGAGACCTAGTCAAAAACATTCAGTACTTC. Translation gives CAISEGDLVKNIQYF.

This clonotype occurred many times. This chain links TRBV5-1 with TRBJ2-1; D gene ambiguous. The germline CDR1 and CDR2 sequences are SGHRS and YFSETQ. V shed 8 bases and J shed 8 bases, with 11 bases lying between them. This CDR3 contains 11 residues. This CDR3 reads CASAKGDEQFF. DNA for the CDR3: TGCGCCAGTGCCAAGGGCGATGAGCAGTTCTTC.

This clonotype showed up many times. The rearrangement uses TRBV6-2 or TRBV6-3 and TRBJ2-7; tentatively, D is TRBD2 (5 bases). The V gene lost 6 bases and the J gene lost 0 bases, with 15 bases spanning the gap. This CDR3 comprises 15 residues. Per the germline V gene, CDR1 is MNHEY and CDR2 is SVGEGT. In DNA form, the CDR3 reads TGTGCCAGCAGCACGAATAGCGCGAGCTCCTACGAGCAGTACTTC. Protein sequence: CASSTNSASSYEQYF.

The chain recombines TRBV2 with TRBJ2-2; D remains ambiguous. The CDR3 loop spans 11 amino acids. V lost 4 bases, J lost 7 bases, and 4 bases lay in between. Germline assignment: CDR1 SNHLY and CDR2 FYNNEI. The CDR3 DNA reads TGTGCCAGCAGTGGAGTCGGGGAGCTGTTTTTT. Translating it yields CASSGVGELFF.

This clonotype was seen more than once but under ten times. The chain joins TRBV20-1 to TRBJ2-1; 10 bases are a match to TRBD2. Looked up from germline, CDR1 is DFQATT and CDR2 is SNEGSKA (reference sequence). The CDR3 sequence is 17 residues long. The junction had 13 bases not matched to a gene; V was cut back by 3 bases and J by 5 bases. In DNA form, the CDR3 reads TGCAGTGCTAGCCCCCCCTCTCTAGCGGGAGTTCACAATGAGCAGTTCTTC. Residues: CSASPPSLAGVHNEQFF.

This clonotype occurred many times. The gene calls are TRBV5-5 and TRBJ1-6; 8 nucleotides agree with TRBD1. V shed 2 bases and J 13 bases; nucleotides not matched to a gene: 2. The CDR3 has 12 amino acids. Germline V gene data show CDR1 as SGHKS and CDR2 as YYEKEE (reference sequence). The CDR3 DNA reads TGTGCCAGCAGCTTAGGGACAGGTCCCCTCCACTTT. Its protein product is CASSLGTGPLHF.